The next 29 T cell receptor beta chains were all read from a single sample in a study of T cell clones after liver transplantation. Data came from immunoSEQ multiplex PCR; TCRdb stores just in-frame clones and leaves some out. This table has 70,000 or so clones, 80% to 95% appearing once. Sequencing was performed on CD4+ T cells from blood, taken less than 27 months after liver transplant. The receptors were sampled from a human patient who received a liver transplant. Some T cells here may be from the graft donor.

V and J are TRBV5-4 and TRBJ2-7, with a tentative D call TRBD1 (5 bases). The germline CDR1 and CDR2 sequences are SGHNT and YYREEE (reference sequence). V lost 5 bases, J lost 0 bases, and 15 bases lay in between. The CDR3 spans 15 residues. CDR3 DNA sequence: TGTGCCAGCAGTCCCCGGCAGGGTAGCTCCTACGAGCAGTACTTC. It yields the protein CASSPRQGSSYEQYF.

CDR3 amino acids: CASRPLSQGSYEQYF. CDR3 DNA: TGTGCCAGCAGACCCCTTAGTCAGGGGTCCTACGAGCAGTACTTC. V usage is TRBV6-5 and J usage is TRBJ2-7, with D perhaps TRBD1 (6 bases). Germline V gene lookup returns CDR1 MNHEY and CDR2 SVGAGI. V lost 6 bases to trimming and J lost 1 base, with 16 bases between them. The CDR3 consists of 15 residues.

V gene TRBV9 combines with J gene TRBJ2-3, with 10 bases identical to TRBD2. The germline CDR1 and CDR2 sequences are SGDLS and YYNGEE. CDR3 length: 17 residues. With 0 bases clipped from V and 2 bases from J, the junction kept 6 bases outside the gene matches. CDR3 bases: TGTGCCAGCAGCGTAGGGGCTAGCGGGAGTAACACAGATACGCAGTATTTT. Translated: CASSVGASGSNTDTQYF.

The V gene is TRBV11-3, the J gene TRBJ2-1; 13 bases line up with TRBD2. The CDR3 totals 15 residues. J lost 8 bases, V lost 5 bases, and 6 bases had no gene match. In germline, CDR1 is SGHNT, CDR2 YENEEA. CDR3 in amino acids: CASSPGLAGTYEQFF. DNA of the CDR3: TGTGCCAGCAGCCCGGGACTAGCGGGAACCTATGAGCAGTTCTTC.

The chain has TRBV5-5 and TRBJ1-1; D uncertain. The CDR3 is made up of 14 amino acids. Germline CDR1 is SGHKS and CDR2 is YYEKEE (reference sequence). Trimming shortened V by 4 bases and J by 1 base, and 11 bases separated the two germline ends. CDR3 sequence (DNA): TGTGCCAGCAGCCGGGTGGCAGGGAACACTGAAGCTTTCTTT. Protein sequence: CASSRVAGNTEAFF.

The J gene is TRBJ1-2, the V gene TRBV30, with unresolved D. V dropped 2 bases and J dropped 4 bases, with 5 bases sitting between them. From germline, CDR1 is GTSNPN and CDR2 SVGIG (reference sequence). The CDR3 covers 11 residues. DNA for the CDR3: TGTGCCTGGAGTAGTTCCTATGGCTACACCTTC. It is translated as CAWSSSYGYTF.

This clone was found a few times. The chain carries TRBV7-3 and TRBJ1-1, with 7 bases fitting TRBD1. J lost 0 bases, V lost 5 bases, and 6 bases had no gene match. This CDR3 is built from 15 residues. The germline V gene encodes CDR1 SGHTA and CDR2 FQGTGA. The CDR3 nucleotides read TGTGCCAGCAGCCCCAAGACAGGGATGAACACTGAAGCTTTCTTT. It translates to CASSPKTGMNTEAFF.

This sequence joins TRBV27 and TRBJ1-1, with a tentative D call TRBD1 (6 bases). Per the germline V gene, CDR1 is MNHEY and CDR2 is SMNVEV (reference sequence). The CDR3 consists of 16 residues. V was pared by 6 bases and J by 1 base, with 18 bases between. The CDR3 protein is CASRPQGRITNTEAFF. In nucleotides, the CDR3 is TGTGCCAGCAGACCACAGGGCCGAATCACGAACACTGAAGCTTTCTTT.

V gene TRBV19 combines with J gene TRBJ1-5; 7 positions agree with TRBD1. The CDR3 contains 15 residues. Germline V gene data show CDR1 as LNHDA and CDR2 as SQIVND (reference sequence). The V segment lost 6 bases and the J segment 0 bases; nucleotides outside the gene matches: 5. The CDR3 loop reads CASRPDRLSNQPQHF. For the CDR3, the DNA is TGTGCCAGTAGACCGGACAGGCTTAGCAATCAGCCCCAGCATTTT.

This clone was seen once. The chain recombines TRBV28 with TRBJ2-1; D may be TRBD2 (6 bases). Trimming pared 5 bases from V and 8 bases from J, leaving 16 bases between. This CDR3 region has 14 residues. The germline V gene has CDR1 MDHEN and CDR2 SYDVKM. The CDR3 DNA reads TGTGCCAGCAGTCGGAGGGCCGTGTTCCATGAGCAGTTCTTC. It specifies CASSRRAVFHEQFF.

This clone has a single count. The chain couples TRBV11-3 to TRBJ2-5; 11 bases match TRBD1. The CDR3 runs 14 residues. V shed 5 bases, J shed 3 bases, and the junction held 2 bases outside the gene matches. The germline V gene encodes CDR1 SGHNT and CDR2 YENEEA. The CDR3 nucleotides are TGTGCCAGCAGCCGGGGACAGGGGGAAGAGACCCAGTACTTC. It is translated as CASSRGQGEETQYF.

V gene TRBV2 combines with J gene TRBJ2-1, with D unclear. The length of the CDR3 is 13 residues. Per the germline V gene, CDR1 is SNHLY and CDR2 is FYNNEI. Trimming cost V 6 bases and J 4 bases, with 10 bases left between them. CDR3 in DNA: TGTGCCAGCAGCCTGGACGCGTACAATGAGCAGTTCTTC. Translated, it gives CASSLDAYNEQFF.

This clone was picked up one time. This chain links TRBV18 with TRBJ1-1, with 7 bases aligning to TRBD1. The CDR3 is made up of 15 amino acids. The V and J ends lost 6 bases and 1 base, in that order; junction bases with no gene match: 8. Germline V CDR1 and CDR2: KGHSH, LQKENI. CDR3 residues: CASSSQGGANTEAFF. In DNA, the CDR3 is TGTGCCAGCTCCAGCCAGGGGGGAGCGAACACTGAAGCTTTCTTT.

The J gene is TRBJ2-5, the V gene TRBV19, with 12 positions matching TRBD1. The CDR3 loop spans 14 amino acids. The trim removed 9 bases at V and 1 base at J, leaving 3 bases unmatched. Germline lookup yields CDR1 LNHDA and CDR2 SQIVND (reference sequence). The CDR3, as DNA: TGTGCCAGCGGGGACAGGGGGCTCCAAGAGACCCAGTACTTC. Protein product: CASGDRGLQETQYF.

The chain recombines TRBV5-1 with TRBJ2-5; TRBD2 matches 10 bases. Germline CDR1 is SGHRS and CDR2 is YFSETQ. Trimming removed 4 bases from V and 4 bases from J; junction bases left unmatched: 10. This CDR3 region has 16 residues. The CDR3 here is CASSPGASGSRETQYF. CDR3 sequence (DNA): TGCGCCAGCAGCCCGGGGGCTAGCGGGAGTAGAGAGACCCAGTACTTC.

This chain links TRBV2 with TRBJ2-7, with a tentative D call TRBD1 (6 bases). This CDR3 is 14 amino acids long. Trimming removed 7 bases at V and 0 bases at J, with 13 bases between. In germline, CDR1 is SNHLY, CDR2 FYNNEI. CDR3 amino acids: CASKWGRHSYEQYF. The CDR3, as DNA: TGTGCCAGCAAGTGGGGGCGACACTCCTACGAGCAGTACTTC.

This clone was seen once. The genes are TRBV28 and TRBJ2-2; D unclear. Per germline, CDR1 MDHEN and CDR2 SYDVKM. The CDR3 spans 15 residues. V lost 3 bases to trimming and J lost 6 bases, with 14 bases between them. The CDR3 reads CASSFLPQTPGELFF. The CDR3 DNA reads TGTGCCAGCAGTTTTCTCCCACAGACCCCCGGGGAGCTGTTTTTT.

The chain is built from TRBV19 and TRBJ1-4; D remains unclear. The CDR3 totals 14 residues. V was shortened by 3 bases and J by 6 bases, with 11 bases between the two germline ends. Germline CDR1 is LNHDA and CDR2 is SQIVND (reference sequence). The CDR3 DNA follows: TGTGCCAGTAGTATGAGGGTGAGGGATGAAAAACTGTTTTTT. It specifies CASSMRVRDEKLFF. Based on the CDR3 plus reference TRBV19 and TRBJ1-4, the full variable domain is DGGITQSPKYLFRKEGQNVTLSCEQNLNHDAMYWYRQDPGQGLRLIYYSQIVNDFQKGDIAEGYSVSREKKESFPLTVTSAQKNPTAFYLCASSMRVRDEKLFFGSGTQLSVL.

This chain connects TRBV6-5 to TRBJ1-1; D perhaps matches TRBD1 (6 bases). The CDR3 is 14 residues long. Germline V CDR1 and CDR2: MNHEY, SVGAGI. Trimming took 7 bases from V and 3 from J, leaving 15 bases between them. Here the CDR3 reads CASTFDRRHTEAFF. CDR3 bases: TGTGCCAGCACCTTCGACAGGCGGCACACTGAAGCTTTCTTT.

The J gene is TRBJ2-5, the V gene TRBV6-1; D is ambiguous. The germline CDR1 and CDR2 sequences are MNHNS and SASEGT. V was trimmed by 5 bases and J by 9 bases, leaving 16 bases between them. The CDR3 runs to 13 residues. In nucleotides, the CDR3 is TGTGCCAGCAGTACCCAATGGGTTCGGGCCCAGTACTTC. It yields the protein CASSTQWVRAQYF.

The V gene is TRBV15, the J gene TRBJ1-1; D is unclear. Trimming took off 4 bases at V and 3 bases at J, with 12 bases between the two ends. The CDR3 consists of 14 residues. Germline assignment: CDR1 LNHNV and CDR2 YYDKDF (reference sequence). The CDR3 sequence: CATSTSAWDTEAFF. In DNA, the CDR3 is TGTGCCACCAGCACCAGCGCGTGGGACACTGAAGCTTTCTTT. Combining the CDR3 with reference TRBV15 and TRBJ1-1 gives the whole variable domain DAMVIQNPRYQVTQFGKPVTLSCSQTLNHNVMYWYQQKSSQAPKLLFHYYDKDFNNEADTPDNFQSRRPNTSFCFLDIRSPGLGDTAMYLCATSTSAWDTEAFFGQGTRLTVV.

The chain recombines TRBV7-9 with TRBJ2-1; 10 positions agree with TRBD1. The CDR3 runs to 15 residues. V lost 5 bases and J lost 5; bases outside the gene matches: 6. The germline gives CDR1 SEHNR, CDR2 FQNEAQ (reference sequence). The CDR3, as DNA: TGTGCCAGCAGCAAGGCCGGGACAGGGGACAATGAGCAGTTCTTC. Translated, it gives CASSKAGTGDNEQFF.

The rearrangement links TRBV4-2 to TRBJ2-2; no clear D. The ends were cut back, 3 bases at V and 5 bases at J, with 4 bases in the middle. From germline, CDR1 is LGHNA and CDR2 YNFKEQ. The CDR3 length is 12 residues. CDR3 in DNA: TGTGCCAGCAGCCATCCTACCGGGGAGCTGTTTTTT. Translated: CASSHPTGELFF.

This chain links TRBV5-6 with TRBJ1-4; 9 bases line up with TRBD1. Trimming took 7 bases from V and 3 from J; bases not matched to a gene: 7. This CDR3 has 15 residues. CDR1 is SGHDT, CDR2 YYEEEE, per germline. In nucleotides, the CDR3 is TGTGCCAGCGGTGGGACAGGGCCGGCTAATGAAAAACTGTTTTTT. This sequence encodes CASGGTGPANEKLFF.

This sequence joins TRBV11-3 and TRBJ2-5; TRBD2 aligns across 13 bases. Trimming took 5 bases from V and 7 from J; bases not matched to a gene: 7. This CDR3 is 15 amino acids long. Per the germline V gene, CDR1 is SGHNT and CDR2 is YENEEA. The chain's CDR3 is CASSLGLAGAGTQYF. In DNA, the CDR3 is TGTGCCAGCAGCCTCGGACTAGCGGGGGCCGGGACCCAGTACTTC.

This sequence joins TRBV11-3 and TRBJ2-7; D perhaps matches TRBD1 (6 bases). This CDR3 contains 14 residues. Germline assignment: CDR1 SGHNT and CDR2 YENEEA. The V and J ends lost 5 bases and 2 bases respectively, with 13 bases between them. CDR3: CASSVSGQTYEQYF. For the CDR3, the DNA is TGTGCCAGCAGCGTGTCCGGACAGACCTACGAGCAGTACTTC.

This clone has more than one count but fewer than ten. V gene TRBV2 combines with J gene TRBJ2-5, with 8 bases matching TRBD1. CDR3 length equals 11 residues. The V gene's germline CDR1 is SNHLY and CDR2 FYNNEI. V shed 4 bases and J 14 bases; nucleotides not matched to a gene: 6. This CDR3 is CASSVTGVPYF. The CDR3 coding sequence is TGTGCCAGCAGTGTGACAGGGGTTCCTTACTTC.

This chain joins TRBV18 and TRBJ2-5; D perhaps matches TRBD1 (5 bases). The CDR3 has 12 residues. The V end was cut by 3 bases, the J end by 5 bases, with 7 bases between. Germline V CDR1 and CDR2: KGHSH, LQKENI. The DNA of the CDR3 is TGTGCCAGCTCACCCAAGGGGGAGACCCAGTACTTC. It is translated as CASSPKGETQYF.

The chain is built from TRBV27 and TRBJ2-7, with 11 bases identical to TRBD2. This CDR3 is 17 amino acids long. After removal of 0 bases from V and 3 bases from J, the junction contained 7 bases not matched to a gene. CDR1 MNHEY and CDR2 SMNVEV come from the germline V gene (reference sequence). CDR3 region: CASSLSGLAGAHYEQYF. Here the CDR3 DNA reads TGTGCCAGCAGTTTATCCGGACTAGCGGGCGCCCACTACGAGCAGTACTTC.